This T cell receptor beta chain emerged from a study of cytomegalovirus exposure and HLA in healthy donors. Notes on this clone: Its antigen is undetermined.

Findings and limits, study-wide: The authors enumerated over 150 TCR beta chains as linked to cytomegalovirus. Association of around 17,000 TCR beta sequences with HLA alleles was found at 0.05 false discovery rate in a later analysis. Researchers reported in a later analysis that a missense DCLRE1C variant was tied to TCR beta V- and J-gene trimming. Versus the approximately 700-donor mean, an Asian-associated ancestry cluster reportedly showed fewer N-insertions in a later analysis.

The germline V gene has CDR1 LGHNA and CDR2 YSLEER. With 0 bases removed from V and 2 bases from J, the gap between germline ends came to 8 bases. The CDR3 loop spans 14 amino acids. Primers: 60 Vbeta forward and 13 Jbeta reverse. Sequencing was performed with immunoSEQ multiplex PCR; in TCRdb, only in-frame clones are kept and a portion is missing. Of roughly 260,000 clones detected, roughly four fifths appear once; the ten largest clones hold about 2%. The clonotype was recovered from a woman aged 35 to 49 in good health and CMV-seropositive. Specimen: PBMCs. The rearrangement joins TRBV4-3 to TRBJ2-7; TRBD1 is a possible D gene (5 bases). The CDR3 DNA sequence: TGCGCCAGCAGCCAAGACCAGGGCCCCTACGAGCAGTACTTC. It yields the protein CASSQDQGPYEQYF.